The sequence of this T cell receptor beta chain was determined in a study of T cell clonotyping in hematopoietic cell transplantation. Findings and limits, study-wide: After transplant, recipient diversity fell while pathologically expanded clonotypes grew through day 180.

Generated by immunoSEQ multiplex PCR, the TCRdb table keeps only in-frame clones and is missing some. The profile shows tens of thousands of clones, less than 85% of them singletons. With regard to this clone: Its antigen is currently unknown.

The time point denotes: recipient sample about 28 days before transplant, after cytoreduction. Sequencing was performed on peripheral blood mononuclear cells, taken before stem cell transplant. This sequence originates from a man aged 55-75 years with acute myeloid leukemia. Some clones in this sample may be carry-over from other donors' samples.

The CDR3 reads CASSQGRTGGRETEAFF. In DNA form, the CDR3 reads TGTGCCAGCAGCCAAGGAAGGACAGGGGGGAGAGAGACTGAAGCTTTCTTT. The genes are TRBV4-2 and TRBJ1-1; 10 bases match TRBD1. The germline gives CDR1 LGHNA, CDR2 YNFKEQ. The V segment lost 1 base and the J segment 5 bases; nucleotides outside the gene matches: 10. This CDR3 has 17 amino acids.